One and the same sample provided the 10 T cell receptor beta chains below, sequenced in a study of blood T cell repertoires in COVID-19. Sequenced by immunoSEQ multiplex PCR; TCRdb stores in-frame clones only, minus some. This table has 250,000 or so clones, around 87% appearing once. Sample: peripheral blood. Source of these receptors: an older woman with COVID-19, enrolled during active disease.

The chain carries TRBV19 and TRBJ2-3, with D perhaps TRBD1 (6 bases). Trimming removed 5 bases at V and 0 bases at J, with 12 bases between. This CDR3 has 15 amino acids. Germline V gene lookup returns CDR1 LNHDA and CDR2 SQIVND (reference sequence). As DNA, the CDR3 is TGTGCCAGTAGTTGGGCAGGGGCTAGCACAGATACGCAGTATTTT. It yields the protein CASSWAGASTDTQYF.

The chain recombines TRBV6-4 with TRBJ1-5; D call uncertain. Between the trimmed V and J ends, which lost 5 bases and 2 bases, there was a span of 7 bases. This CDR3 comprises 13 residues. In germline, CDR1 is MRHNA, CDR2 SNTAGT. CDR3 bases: TGTGCCAGCAGTCCCTCCGGCAATCAGCCCCAGCATTTT. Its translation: CASSPSGNQPQHF.

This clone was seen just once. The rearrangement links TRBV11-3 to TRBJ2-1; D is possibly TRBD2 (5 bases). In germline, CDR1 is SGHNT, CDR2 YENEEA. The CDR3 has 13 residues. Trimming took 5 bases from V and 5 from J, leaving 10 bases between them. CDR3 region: CASSGSSDNEQFF. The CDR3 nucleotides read TGTGCCAGCAGCGGGAGTAGCGACAATGAGCAGTTCTTC. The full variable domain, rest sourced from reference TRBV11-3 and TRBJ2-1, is EAGVVQSPRYKIIEKKQPVAFWCNPISGHNTLYWYLQNLGQGPELLIRYENEEAVDDSQLPKDRFSAERLKGVDSTLKIQPAELGDSAVYLCASSGSSDNEQFFGPGTRLTVL.

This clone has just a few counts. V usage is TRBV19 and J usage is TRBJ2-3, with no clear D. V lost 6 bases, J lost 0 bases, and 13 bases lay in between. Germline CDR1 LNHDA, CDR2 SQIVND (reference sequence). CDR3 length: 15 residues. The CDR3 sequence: CASSPEFSSTDTQYF. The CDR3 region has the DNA TGTGCCAGTAGCCCAGAATTCTCTAGCACAGATACGCAGTATTTT.

The CDR3 reads CASSDTIHGEKLFF. The CDR3 DNA reads as TGTGCCAGCAGTGACACCATCCACGGGGAAAAACTGTTTTTT. The chain couples TRBV6-1 to TRBJ1-4; D ambiguous. The CDR3 sequence is 14 residues long. V was trimmed by 3 bases and J by 8 bases, leaving 13 bases between them. In germline, CDR1 is MNHNS, CDR2 SASEGT.

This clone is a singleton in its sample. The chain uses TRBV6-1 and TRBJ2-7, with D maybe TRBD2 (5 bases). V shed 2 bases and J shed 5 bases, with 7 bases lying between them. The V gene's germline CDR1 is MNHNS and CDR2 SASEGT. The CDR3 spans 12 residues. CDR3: CASSERRDEQYF. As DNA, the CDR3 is TGTGCCAGCAGTGAAAGGCGGGACGAGCAGTACTTC.

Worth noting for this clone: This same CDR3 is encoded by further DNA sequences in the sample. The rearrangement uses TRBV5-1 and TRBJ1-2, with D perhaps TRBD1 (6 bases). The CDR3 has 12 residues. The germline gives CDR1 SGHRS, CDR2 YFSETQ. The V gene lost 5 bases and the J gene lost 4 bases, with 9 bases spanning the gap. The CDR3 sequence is CASRVDSYGYTF. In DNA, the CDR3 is TGCGCCAGCAGGGTGGACAGCTATGGCTACACCTTC. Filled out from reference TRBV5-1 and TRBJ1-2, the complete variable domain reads KAGVTQTPRYLIKTRGQQVTLSCSPISGHRSVSWYQQTPGQGLQFLFEYFSETQRNKGNFPGRFSGRQFSNSRSEMNVSTLELGDSALYLCASRVDSYGYTFGSGTRLTVV.

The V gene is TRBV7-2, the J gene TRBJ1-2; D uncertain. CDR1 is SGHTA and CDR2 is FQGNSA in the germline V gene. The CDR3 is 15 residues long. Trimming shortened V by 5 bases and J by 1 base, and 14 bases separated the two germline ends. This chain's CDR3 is CASSPDGSVNYGYTF. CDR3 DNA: TGTGCCAGCAGCCCCGATGGCTCAGTTAACTATGGCTACACCTTC.

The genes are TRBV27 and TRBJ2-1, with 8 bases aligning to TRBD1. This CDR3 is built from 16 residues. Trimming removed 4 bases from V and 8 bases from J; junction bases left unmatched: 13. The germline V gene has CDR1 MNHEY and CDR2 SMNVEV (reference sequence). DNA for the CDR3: TGTGCCAGCAGTTCAAACCGGGACAGGCCGGCGGATGAGCAGTTCTTC. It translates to CASSSNRDRPADEQFF.

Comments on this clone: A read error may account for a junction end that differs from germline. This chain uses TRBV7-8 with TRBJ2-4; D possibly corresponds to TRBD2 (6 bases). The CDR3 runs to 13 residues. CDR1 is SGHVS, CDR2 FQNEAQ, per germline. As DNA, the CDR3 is TGTGCCAGCAGCTTACGGGAGAATCGTGGTCCGGTCTTC. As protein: CASSLRENRGPVF. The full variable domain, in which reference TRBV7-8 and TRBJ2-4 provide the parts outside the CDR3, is GAGVSQSPRYKVAKRGQDVALRCDPISGHVSLFWYQQALGQGPEFLTYFQNEAQLDKSGLPSDRFFAERPEGSVSTLKIQRTQQEDSAVYLCASSLRENRGPVFGAGTRLSVL.